This TCR beta chain was identified during a study of blood T cell repertoires in COVID-19. Study-wide background: Researchers got acute and convalescent COVID-19 samples from the United States, Italy and Spain. The analysed material was cDNA or gDNA that came from T cells, B-cell-depleted T cells, or PBMCs.

This clone was detected only a few times. From germline, CDR1 is SEHNR and CDR2 FQNEAQ (reference sequence). The CDR3 loop spans 13 amino acids. With 2 bases clipped from V and 6 bases from J, the junction kept 3 bases outside the gene matches. In the source study's methods: Counts of nucleated cells, estimated from reference gene primer amplification, were obtained. Using immunoSEQ multiplex PCR, the repertoire was profiled, and TCRdb retains in-frame clones only, with some absent. The D gene and trimming were derived from the DNA, and the V and J assignments and clone size from that table. The sample holds about 140,000 clones, roughly 81% seen once.

The receptor was derived from a human donor with acute or convalescent COVID-19. The donor label of this sample is uncertain. The chain is built from TRBV7-9 and TRBJ2-7, with 8 bases matching TRBD1. Sequencing input: peripheral blood. CDR3 in DNA: TGTGCCAGCAGCTTATTAACAGGGGGCGAGCAGTACGTC. It yields the protein CASSLLTGGEQYV.